The TCR beta chain described here comes from a study of T cell responses to AZD1222 COVID-19 vaccine. Measured with immunoSEQ multiplex PCR; TCRdb has only the in-frame clones, and not every one. The table records some 30,000 clones, 86% of them present only once. Trimming removed 3 bases from V and 0 bases from J, with 13 bases in between. Germline V gene sequence: CDR1 SGHKS, CDR2 YYEKEE (reference sequence). The CDR3 is made up of 16 amino acids. The TCR comes from an adult in good health. The sequencing used peripheral blood, collected on day 0 of AZD1222 vaccination. The chain has TRBV5-5 and TRBJ2-1, with D possibly matching TRBD1 (5 bases). The CDR3, as DNA: TGTGCCAGCAGCTCTACAGGATCCGTCTCCTACAATGAGCAGTTCTTC. It translates to CASSSTGSVSYNEQFF. The complete variable domain, with remaining parts taken from reference TRBV5-5 and TRBJ2-1, reads DAGVTQSPTHLIKTRGQQVTLRCSPISGHKSVSWYQQVLGQGPQFIFQYYEKEERGRGNFPDRFSARQFPNYSSELNVNALLLGDSALYLCASSSTGSVSYNEQFFGPGTRLTVL.